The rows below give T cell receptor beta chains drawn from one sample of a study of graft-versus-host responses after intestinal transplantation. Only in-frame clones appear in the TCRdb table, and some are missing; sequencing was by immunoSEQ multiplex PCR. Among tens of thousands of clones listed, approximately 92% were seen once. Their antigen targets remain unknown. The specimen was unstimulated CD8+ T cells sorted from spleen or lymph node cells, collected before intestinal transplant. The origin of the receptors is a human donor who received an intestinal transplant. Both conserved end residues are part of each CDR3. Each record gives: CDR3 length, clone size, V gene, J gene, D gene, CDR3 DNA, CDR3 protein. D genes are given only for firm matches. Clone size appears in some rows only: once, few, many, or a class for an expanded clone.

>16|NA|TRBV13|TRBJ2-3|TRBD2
TGTGCCAGCAGCTTCGGACTAGTTGGGCGGACAGATACGCAGTATTTT
CASSFGLVGRTDTQYF
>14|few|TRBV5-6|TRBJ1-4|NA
TGTGCCAGCAGCTTGTACAGGGAAATTGAAAAACTGTTTTTT
CASSLYREIEKLFF
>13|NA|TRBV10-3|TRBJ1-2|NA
TGTGCCATCAGCGAAGACAGCCGCTATGGCTACACCTTC
CAISEDSRYGYTF
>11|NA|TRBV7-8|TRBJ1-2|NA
TGTGCCAGCAGTAAATCGGATGGCTACACCTTC
CASSKSDGYTF
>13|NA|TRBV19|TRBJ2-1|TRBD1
TGTGCCAGTACCCAACAGGGGAACAATGAGCAGTTCTTC
CASTQQGNNEQFF
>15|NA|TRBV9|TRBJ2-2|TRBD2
TGTGCCAGCAGCGTCCTAGCGGGGCCCCCCGGGGAGCTGTTTTTT
CASSVLAGPPGELFF
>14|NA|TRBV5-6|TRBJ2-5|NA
TGTGCCAGCAGCTTGGCCAGTGGGAGAGAGACCCAGTACTTC
CASSLASGRETQYF
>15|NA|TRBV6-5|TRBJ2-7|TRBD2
TGTGCCAGCAGTTACGGGACTAGCGGGACGTACGAGCAGTACTTC
CASSYGTSGTYEQYF
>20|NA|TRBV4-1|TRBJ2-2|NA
TGCGCCAGCAGCCAAGAATCTTTGGCTAGCTTACAGAAGCGCACCGGGGAGCTGTTTTTT
CASSQESLASLQKRTGELFF
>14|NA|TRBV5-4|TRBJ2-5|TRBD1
TGTGCCAGCAGCTACCGGGACAGGGAAGAGACCCAGTACTTC
CASSYRDREETQYF
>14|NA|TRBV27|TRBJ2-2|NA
TGTGCCAGCAGTTTAGGTTTGAGCACCGGGGAGCTGTTTTTT
CASSLGLSTGELFF
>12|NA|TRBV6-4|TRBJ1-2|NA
TGTGCCAGCAGTGACCCAGGCTTCGGCTACACCTTC
CASSDPGFGYTF
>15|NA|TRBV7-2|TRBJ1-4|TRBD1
TGTGCCAGCAGCTTAGGGGTCAGGGGGTGGGAAAAACTGTTTTTT
CASSLGVRGWEKLFF
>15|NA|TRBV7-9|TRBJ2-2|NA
TGTGCCAGCAGCTCAACGGGGAGGAACACCGGGGAGCTGTTTTTT
CASSSTGRNTGELFF
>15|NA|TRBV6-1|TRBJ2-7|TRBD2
TGTGCCACCGCGTTTCCTAGCGGCACTACCTACGAGCAGTACTTC
CATAFPSGTTYEQYF
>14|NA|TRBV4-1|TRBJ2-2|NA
TGCGCCAGCAGCCAAGATCGGAACACCGGGGAGCTGTTTTTT
CASSQDRNTGELFF
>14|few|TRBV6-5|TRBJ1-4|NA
TGTGCCAGCAGTTATGTGCAGGGGATGTCTAGACTGTTTTTT
CASSYVQGMSRLFF
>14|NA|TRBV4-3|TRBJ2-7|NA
TGCGCCAGCAGCCAAGTAGGGAGTTCCTACGAGCAGTACTTC
CASSQVGSSYEQYF
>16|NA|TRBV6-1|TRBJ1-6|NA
TGTGCCAGCAGTGAAGTGGGCAGATCCTATAATTCACCCCTCCACTTT
CASSEVGRSYNSPLHF
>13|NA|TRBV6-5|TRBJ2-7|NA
TGTGCCAGCCGCGGTAGCTTGTCCTACGAGCAGTACTTC
CASRGSLSYEQYF
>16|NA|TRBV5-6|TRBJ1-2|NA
TGTGCCAGCAGCTTGGCGGGGGATGGACCTAACTATGGCTACACCTTC
CASSLAGDGPNYGYTF
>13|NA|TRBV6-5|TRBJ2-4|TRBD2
TGTGCCAGCAGTGGAGCGGGAGAGTTGGCTCAGTACTTC
CASSGAGELAQYF
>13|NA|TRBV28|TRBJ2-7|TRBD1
TGTGCCAGCAGATCGGGACAGTCCTACGAGCAGTACTTC
CASRSGQSYEQYF
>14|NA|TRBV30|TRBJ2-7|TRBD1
TGTGCCTGGTCACCCGGGACAGGTCACCACGAGCAGTACTTC
CAWSPGTGHHEQYF
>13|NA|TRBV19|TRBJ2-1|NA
TGTGCCAGTAGCCTAGGAGGCACCAATGAGCAGTTCTTC
CASSLGGTNEQFF
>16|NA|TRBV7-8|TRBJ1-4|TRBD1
TGTGCCAGCAGCACCCACCAGACAGGGTCAAGGGAAAAACTGTTTTTT
CASSTHQTGSREKLFF
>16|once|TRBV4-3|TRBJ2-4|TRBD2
TGCGCCAGCAGCCAATATAGCGGGGGCCCCGGAAACATTCAGTACTTC
CASSQYSGGPGNIQYF
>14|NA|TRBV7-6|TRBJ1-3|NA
TGTGCCAGCAGCTTAGGTCCCGGTGGAAACACCATATATTTT
CASSLGPGGNTIYF
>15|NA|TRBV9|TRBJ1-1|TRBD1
TGTGCCAGCAGCGCCGCCGGGACAGGCTCGGCTGAAGCTTTCTTT
CASSAAGTGSAEAFF
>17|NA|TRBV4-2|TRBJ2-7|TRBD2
TGTGCCAGCAGCCACCCGTTAGCGGGATCTGCCAGCTACGAGCAGTACTTC
CASSHPLAGSASYEQYF
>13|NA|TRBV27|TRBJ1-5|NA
TGTGCCAGCAGTTTCCAGGGGCTTCAGCCCCAGCATTTT
CASSFQGLQPQHF
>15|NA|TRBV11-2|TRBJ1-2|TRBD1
TGTGCCAGCAGCTTAGGGTTCGGGACAGGGAATGGCTACACCTTC
CASSLGFGTGNGYTF
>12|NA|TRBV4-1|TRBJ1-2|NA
TGCGCCAGCAGCCAGGCACCCTATGGCTACACCTTC
CASSQAPYGYTF
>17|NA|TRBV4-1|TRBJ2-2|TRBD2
TGCGCCAGCAGCCAAGCCTCGGGACTAGCTGATAGGGGGGAGCTGTTTTTT
CASSQASGLADRGELFF
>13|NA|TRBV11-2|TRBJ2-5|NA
TGTGCCAGCAGCTTAGCCCTCGGGGAGACCCAGTACTTC
CASSLALGETQYF
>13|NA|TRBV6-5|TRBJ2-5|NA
TGTGCCAGCACCCTCACAGGAAAAGAGACCCAGTACTTC
CASTLTGKETQYF
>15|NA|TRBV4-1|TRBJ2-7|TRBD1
TGCGCCAGCAGCCAAGCGGGACAGGGGAGCTACGAGCAGTACTTC
CASSQAGQGSYEQYF
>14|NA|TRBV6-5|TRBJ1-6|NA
TGTGCCAGCAGTTACGGGGGCCCCTATTCACCCCTCCACTTT
CASSYGGPYSPLHF
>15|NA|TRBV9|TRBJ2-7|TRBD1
TGTGCCAGCAGCCCTCTGGGGACAGGGGGTTACGAGCAGTACTTC
CASSPLGTGGYEQYF
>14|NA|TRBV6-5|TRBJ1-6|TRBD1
TGTGCCAGCAGTCCGGGGACAGGGGGATCACCCCTCCACTTT
CASSPGTGGSPLHF
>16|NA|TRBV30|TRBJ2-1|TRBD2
TGTGCCTGGGACGTGCGTTCAGCGGGGGGTCACGGTGAGCAGTTCTTC
CAWDVRSAGGHGEQFF
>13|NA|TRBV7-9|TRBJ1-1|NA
TGTGCCAGCAGCTTACCGGGACTCACTGAAGCTTTCTTT
CASSLPGLTEAFF
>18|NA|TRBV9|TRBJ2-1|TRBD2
TGTGCCAGCAGCGTAAGGGTCGGGCCTAGCGGGACCTACAATGAGCAGTTCTTC
CASSVRVGPSGTYNEQFF